The next 24 T cell receptor beta chains were all read from a single sample in a study of identical twins. MiXCR was run by TCRdb on the 5' RACE reads, yielding one entry per CDR3 protein. Among hundreds of thousands of distinct CDR3 sequences, 8.6% were seen once, and the ten largest hold about 0.98%. This sample was shared with a second study, whose subject was yellow fever vaccine responses in identical twins.

The sample taken for sequencing was PBMCs. Every receptor here comes from a woman aged 18 to 35 in good health.

This clonotype was found a few times. CDR3 sequence (DNA): TGTGCCAGCTTTGACAGGGGAGGAGATACGCAGTATTTT. It translates to CASFDRGGDTQYF. The V and J genes are TRBV11-1 and TRBJ2-3, with 8 bases fitting TRBD1. This CDR3 is built from 13 residues. The germline V gene encodes CDR1 SGHAT and CDR2 FQDESV (reference sequence). The trim removed 8 bases at V and 5 bases at J, leaving 6 bases unmatched.

The V call is TRBV3-1, the J call TRBJ2-7; possibly TRBD1 for D (5 bases). Trimming took 4 bases from V and 0 from J, leaving 25 bases between them. Germline CDR1 reads LGHDT; CDR2 reads YNNKEL (reference sequence). CDR3 length equals 19 residues. The CDR3 DNA reads as TGTGCCAGCAGCCCCCTCCGAACGACAGCAAGAAAAAACTCCTACGAGCAGTACTTC. This encodes CASSPLRTTARKNSYEQYF.

The V and J genes are TRBV9 and TRBJ2-2; the match to TRBD1 covers 7 bases. CDR1 is SGDLS, CDR2 YYNGEE, per germline. The J segment lost 2 bases and the V segment lost 4 bases, leaving 8 bases of the junction unmatched. The CDR3 is made up of 16 amino acids. The CDR3 nucleotides are TGTGCCAGCAGCCCGACAGGGACCTACAACACCGGGGAGCTGTTTTTT. Translated, it gives CASSPTGTYNTGELFF. Based on the CDR3 plus reference TRBV9 and TRBJ2-2, the full variable domain is DSGVTQTPKHLITATGQRVTLRCSPRSGDLSVYWYQQSLDQGLQFLIQYYNGEERAKGNILERFSAQQFPDLHSELNLSSLELGDSALYFCASSPTGTYNTGELFFGEGSRLTVL.

This chain uses TRBV14 with TRBJ2-1; perhaps TRBD2 as D (6 bases). Trimming removed 5 bases from V and 5 bases from J, with 19 bases in between. The CDR3 covers 16 residues. In germline, CDR1 is SGHDN, CDR2 FVKESK. CDR3 residues: CASSFSGTWSHNEQFF. The DNA for the CDR3 is TGTGCCAGCAGCTTCTCCGGGACTTGGAGTCACAATGAGCAGTTCTTC.

This clonotype showed up just a few times. The genes are TRBV18 and TRBJ2-3; 13 bases map to TRBD2. V trimming: 3 bases; J trimming: 5 bases; junction bases outside the gene matches: 5. CDR1 is KGHSH and CDR2 is LQKENI in the germline V gene. This CDR3 has 16 residues. CDR3 region: CASSPWTSGSQDTQYF. For the CDR3, the DNA is TGTGCCAGCTCACCGTGGACTAGCGGGAGCCAAGATACGCAGTATTTT. Looking up the rest from reference TRBV18 and TRBJ2-3 gives the full variable domain: NAGVMQNPRHLVRRRGQEARLRCSPMKGHSHVYWYRQLPEEGLKFMVYLQKENIIDESGMPKERFSAEFPKEGPSILRIQQVVRGDSAAYFCASSPWTSGSQDTQYFGPGTRLTVL.

There are a few counts of this clonotype. This rearrangement joins TRBV5-6 to TRBJ1-2; no clear D. Germline CDR1 is SGHDT and CDR2 is YYEEEE. V lost 0 bases and J 8 bases, leaving 14 bases between the germline ends. The CDR3 consists of 14 residues. The CDR3 protein is CASSLATAAGGYTF. Here the CDR3 DNA reads TGTGCCAGCAGCTTGGCCACGGCTGCGGGAGGCTACACCTTC.

This clonotype has a count of ten or more. This CDR3 reads CASGLSTTGELFF. The DNA of the CDR3 is TGTGCTAGTGGTTTATCAACCACCGGGGAGCTGTTTTTT. The chain is built from TRBV12-5 and TRBJ2-2; D is unresolved. V lost 3 bases and J 4 bases, leaving 6 bases between the germline ends. The CDR3 runs to 13 residues. Germline CDR1 LGHNT, CDR2 FRNRAP.

This clonotype has just a few counts. The chain recombines TRBV20-1 with TRBJ2-7, with 10 bases identical to TRBD1. Looked up from germline, CDR1 is DFQATT and CDR2 is SNEGSKA (reference sequence). The CDR3 runs 13 residues. The CDR3 nucleotides are TGCAGGGCCGGGACAGGGGAATCCTACGAGCAGTACTTC. As protein: CRAGTGESYEQYF.

Turning to this clonotype: At one end, the junction sequence differs from germline, possibly due to a read error. The genes are TRBV20-1 and TRBJ2-1; tentatively, D is TRBD2 (6 bases). The CDR3 covers 17 residues. Per germline, CDR1 DFQATT and CDR2 SNEGSKA (reference sequence). The DNA of the CDR3 is TGCTGTGCTAGAGATCGGGGAGCGGGTTTCTCCTACAATGAGCAGTTCTTC. As protein: CCARDRGAGFSYNEQFF.

In its sample, this clonotype was seen many times. The chain has TRBV5-6 and TRBJ1-4; maybe TRBD1 (6 bases). The germline CDR1 and CDR2 sequences are SGHDT and YYEEEE. Trimming removed 4 bases from V and 3 bases from J, with 10 bases in between. The CDR3 is made up of 14 amino acids. The CDR3 sequence is CASSQGSANEKLFF. CDR3 nucleotides: TGTGCCAGCAGCCAGGGGTCCGCTAATGAAAAACTGTTTTTT. Full variable domain (missing parts from reference TRBV5-6 and TRBJ1-4): DAGVTQSPTHLIKTRGQQVTLRCSPKSGHDTVSWYQQALGQGPQFIFQYYEEEERQRGNFPDRFSGHQFPNYSSELNVNALLLGDSALYLCASSQGSANEKLFFGSGTQLSVL.

This clonotype was counted a few times. CDR3 nucleotides: TGCGCCAGCAGCTTCGCCCGACTAGCGGGTGCGGCCTACGAGCAGTACTTC. It codes for CASSFARLAGAAYEQYF. J is TRBJ2-7 and V is TRBV5-1; 10 nucleotides agree with TRBD2. Germline V CDR1 and CDR2: SGHRS, YFSETQ. J lost 2 bases, V lost 2 bases, and 10 bases had no gene match. The CDR3 spans 17 residues.

This clonotype has at least ten counts. J is TRBJ2-7 and V is TRBV12-3 or TRBV12-4; 8 bases are a match to TRBD1. After removal of 5 bases from V and 5 bases from J, the junction contained 11 bases not matched to a gene. The CDR3 length is 15 residues. The CDR3 DNA sequence: TGTGCCAGCAGTCGCCCGGACAGGGTTCACAACGAGCAGTACTTC. It encodes CASSRPDRVHNEQYF.

This clonotype was observed many times. The rearrangement links TRBV7-9 to TRBJ2-1; either TRBD1 or TRBD2 may fit D (6 bases each). Germline V gene sequence: CDR1 SEHNR, CDR2 FQNEAQ (reference sequence). The CDR3 extends over 15 amino acids. Trimming removed 4 bases from V and 8 bases from J, with 18 bases in between. The CDR3 DNA reads TGTGCCAGCAGCTACAGGGTGGGGGGAGTGGATGAGCAGTTCTTC. It codes for CASSYRVGGVDEQFF.

This clonotype was seen more than once but under ten times. The chain employs TRBV29-1 and TRBJ2-5, with D possibly being TRBD1 or TRBD2 (6 bases each). The CDR3 covers 12 residues. The V end was cut by 6 bases, the J end by 4 bases, with 12 bases between. CDR1 is SQVTM and CDR2 is ANQGSEA in the germline V gene. This CDR3 is CSVIQGGETQYF. CDR3 in DNA: TGCAGCGTCATACAGGGAGGAGAGACCCAGTACTTC.

This clonotype was recorded at least ten times. J is TRBJ2-1 and V is TRBV29-1; TRBD2 aligns across 13 bases. The CDR3 consists of 14 residues. Trimming at V came to 7 bases and at J to 4 bases, leaving 4 bases not matched to a gene. Germline CDR1 is SQVTM and CDR2 is ANQGSEA. The CDR3 is CSDTSGRAYNEQFF. DNA of the CDR3: TGCAGCGATACTAGCGGGAGGGCGTACAATGAGCAGTTCTTC.

This clonotype was counted at least ten times. CDR3: CASRNIEGGAQYF. The CDR3 DNA follows: TGTGCCAGCAGGAACATAGAGGGTGGGGCCCAGTACTTC. This sequence joins TRBV3-1 and TRBJ2-5; D may be TRBD2 (5 bases). The CDR3 is made up of 13 amino acids. Trimming took 6 bases from V and 9 from J, leaving 17 bases between them. Per the germline V gene, CDR1 is LGHDT and CDR2 is YNNKEL (reference sequence).

With respect to this clonotype: Lacking the conserved final phenylalanine or tryptophan, this CDR3 likely reflects a read error. The V and J genes are TRBV2 and TRBJ2-1, with D unclear. V was trimmed by 7 bases and J by 0 bases, leaving 4 bases between them. CDR3 length: 12 residues. Germline loops: CDR1 SNHLY, CDR2 FYNNEI. The CDR3 nucleotides read TGTGCCAGCATTTCCTCCTACAATGAGCAGTTCCTC. It specifies CASISSYNEQFL.

This clonotype was observed many times. The germline gene is not matched at one end of the junction; a read error may be the cause. This chain links TRBV29-1 with TRBJ2-1; 8 nucleotides line up with TRBD1. This CDR3 spans 12 amino acids. The germline V gene encodes CDR1 SQVTM and CDR2 ANQGSEA. The CDR3 bases are TGCAGCGTCGAAGCAGGGGGCGGTGAGCAGTTCTTC. This sequence encodes CSVEAGGGEQFF.

This clonotype has ten or more counts. The V gene is TRBV6-2 or TRBV6-3, the J gene TRBJ1-4, with D perhaps matching TRBD1 (5 bases). Germline-derived CDR1 and CDR2 are MNHEY and SVGEGT. Trimming cost V 9 bases and J 8 bases, with 16 bases left between them. CDR3 size: 13 residues. This chain's CDR3 is CASKTTEVEKLFF. The CDR3 nucleotides are TGTGCCAGTAAGACGACAGAGGTCGAAAAACTGTTTTTT.

This clonotype occurred many times. The chain employs TRBV6-2 or TRBV6-3 and TRBJ2-5; 8 bases are shared with TRBD2. Germline CDR1 and CDR2: MNHEY and SVGEGT. V shed 4 bases and J 1 base; nucleotides not matched to a gene: 8. CDR3 length: 16 residues. The CDR3 DNA reads TGTGCCAGCAGTTCACTACTAGCGGAATTCCAAGAGACCCAGTACTTC. It is translated as CASSSLLAEFQETQYF.

The sample holds a few counts of this clonotype. The chain employs TRBV20-1 and TRBJ2-3; D is undetermined. In germline, CDR1 is DFQATT, CDR2 SNEGSKA (reference sequence). The CDR3 runs 13 residues. V was pared by 6 bases and J by 2 bases, with 12 bases between. For the CDR3, the DNA is TGCAGTGCGGGTCCAGTGAACACAGATACGCAGTATTTT. Its protein is CSAGPVNTDTQYF.

This clonotype was detected a few times. As DNA, the CDR3 is TGTGCCAGCAGTCCCTCGATGAGGACTAGCGGGAGCGCTTACAATGAGCAGTTCTTC. Residues: CASSPSMRTSGSAYNEQFF. This chain connects TRBV6-4 to TRBJ2-1; 13 nucleotides line up with TRBD2. CDR1 and CDR2 from the germline V gene are MRHNA and SNTAGT. This CDR3 contains 19 residues. Germline trimming cut 5 bases from V and 4 bases from J; bases unmatched to any gene: 14.

The chain employs TRBV6-2 or TRBV6-3 and TRBJ2-3; 13 nucleotides match TRBD2. CDR1 MNHEY and CDR2 SVGEGT come from the germline V gene. This CDR3 spans 15 amino acids. Trimming cost V 10 bases and J 5 bases; bases outside gene matches: 9. CDR3 in amino acids: CATYGLAGVLDTQYF. Written as DNA, the CDR3 is TGTGCCACCTATGGACTAGCGGGAGTTTTAGATACGCAGTATTTT.

In this sample, this clonotype turned up a few times. CDR3 nucleotides: TGCGCGAGCGCGGGGACAGGGAACACCGGGGAGCTGTTTTTT. Residues: CASAGTGNTGELFF. This rearrangement joins TRBV5-1 to TRBJ2-2; 8 bases map to TRBD1. Per the germline V gene, CDR1 is SGHRS and CDR2 is YFSETQ. The CDR3 is 14 residues long.